These T cell receptor beta chains were read from a single sample in a study of control samples from healthy donors and cancer patients. Clones were read by immunoSEQ multiplex PCR, and TCRdb kept only the in-frame ones, dropping some. In the table there are more than 85,000 clones, about four fifths of which are singletons. Material for sequencing was blood. The receptors here all came from a woman in her forties or fifties in good health. Both conserved end residues are part of each CDR3. The order of the fields is CDR3 DNA, CDR3 protein, clone size, J gene, V gene, D gene. A D gene is named only where the DNA matches it firmly. Rows give clone size only sometimes, using once, few, many, or a class for an expanded clone.

DNA: TGTGCCAGCAGCCGAGACAGGAATCAGCCCCAGCATTTT; CDR3: CASSRDRNQPQHF; size: .; J: TRBJ1-5; V: TRBV5-8; D: .
DNA: TGTGCCAGCAGCCGAACCAGACTAGCGGGGTACAATGAGCAGTTCTTC; CDR3: CASSRTRLAGYNEQFF; size: .; J: TRBJ2-1; V: TRBV11-2; D: TRBD2
DNA: TGTGCCATTACCGGGACAGATAACACCGGGGAGCTGTTTTTT; CDR3: CAITGTDNTGELFF; size: .; J: TRBJ2-2; V: TRBV10-3; D: TRBD1
DNA: TGTGCCACCAAGCTCGCGCAGGGGGCGCTCACCGGGGAGCTGTTTTTT; CDR3: CATKLAQGALTGELFF; size: once; J: TRBJ2-2; V: TRBV7-9; D: TRBD1
DNA: TGTGCCAGCAGCTCCCAGGGAATTTGGAACACTGAAGCTTTCTTT; CDR3: CASSSQGIWNTEAFF; size: .; J: TRBJ1-1; V: TRBV5-4; D: .
DNA: TGTGCCAGCAGAGCCCCTTCAGGGGTGAACTATGGCTACACCTTC; CDR3: CASRAPSGVNYGYTF; size: .; J: TRBJ1-2; V: TRBV28; D: .
DNA: TGTGCCAGCAGCTTGGTATCCGACGACACCCTCCACTTT; CDR3: CASSLVSDDTLHF; size: many; J: TRBJ1-6; V: TRBV5-4; D: .
DNA: TGCGCCAGCAGCCAAGAGAGGAATCAAGAGACCCAGTACTTC; CDR3: CASSQERNQETQYF; size: few; J: TRBJ2-5; V: TRBV4-3; D: .
DNA: TGTGCCAGCCTTACTCGCGGGGGCAACACTGAAGCTTTCTTT; CDR3: CASLTRGGNTEAFF; size: .; J: TRBJ1-1; V: TRBV13; D: .
DNA: TGTGCCAGCAGCTTAGAACTAGCGGGAGACAATGAGCAGTTCTTC; CDR3: CASSLELAGDNEQFF; size: .; J: TRBJ2-1; V: TRBV7-6; D: TRBD2
DNA: TGTGCCAGCTCACCAGGCAGGGGTCGAGATCAGCCCCAGCATTTT; CDR3: CASSPGRGRDQPQHF; size: .; J: TRBJ1-5; V: TRBV18; D: .
DNA: TGCGCCAGCAGCTTAAGACCCCAGGGTAGCGCTCTTGGCTACACCTTC; CDR3: CASSLRPQGSALGYTF; size: .; J: TRBJ1-2; V: TRBV5-1; D: .
DNA: TGTGCCAGCAGCTTATCGGGCCCGAATACTGAAGCTTTCTTT; CDR3: CASSLSGPNTEAFF; size: .; J: TRBJ1-1; V: TRBV7-3; D: .
DNA: TGTGCCAGCTCACCTCGGACAGGATACGAGCAGTACTTC; CDR3: CASSPRTGYEQYF; size: .; J: TRBJ2-7; V: TRBV18; D: TRBD1
DNA: TGTGCCAGCAGCCATGGGGGGTTGGAGGAAAAACTGTTTTTT; CDR3: CASSHGGLEEKLFF; size: .; J: TRBJ1-4; V: TRBV4-2; D: .
DNA: TGTGCCAGCAGCTTGAAGCCCCGACAGGCCTCCCGGAACACTGAAGCTTTCTTT; CDR3: CASSLKPRQASRNTEAFF; size: .; J: TRBJ1-1; V: TRBV5-6; D: .
DNA: TGTGCCAGCAGTGATAGGTGGGATCAGCCCCAGCATTTT; CDR3: CASSDRWDQPQHF; size: once; J: TRBJ1-5; V: TRBV6-1; D: .
DNA: TGTGCCAGTAGTATAGGGATAAGAAACGAGCAGTACTTC; CDR3: CASSIGIRNEQYF; size: few; J: TRBJ2-7; V: TRBV19; D: .
DNA: TGTGCCAGCAGCCTTCAGAATAACTATGGCTACACCTTC; CDR3: CASSLQNNYGYTF; size: once; J: TRBJ1-2; V: TRBV12-3/TRBV12-4; D: .
DNA: TGTGCCAGCAGCCAAGATCTAGGGGCGAGCTCCTACGAGCAGTACTTC; CDR3: CASSQDLGASSYEQYF; size: .; J: TRBJ2-7; V: TRBV3-1/TRBV3-2; D: .
DNA: TGTGCCAGCAGTTTATCGGGGGGGGCTGGGGAGCTGTTTTTT; CDR3: CASSLSGGAGELFF; size: .; J: TRBJ2-2; V: TRBV27; D: .
DNA: TGTGCCAGCAGCTTACCAGGGGGCTACGAGCAGTACTTC; CDR3: CASSLPGGYEQYF; size: once; J: TRBJ2-7; V: TRBV7-8; D: TRBD1
DNA: TGTGCCATTTCGCCTCTCCCTCAGGGGGGCGAGGCTGAAGCTTTCTTT; CDR3: CAISPLPQGGEAEAFF; size: .; J: TRBJ1-1; V: TRBV10-3; D: TRBD1
DNA: TGTGCCAGCAGCTCGGGGGACAGACTAATGGAGACCCAGTACTTC; CDR3: CASSSGDRLMETQYF; size: .; J: TRBJ2-5; V: TRBV5-6; D: .
DNA: TGTGCCAGCAGCCCGGGGGCATTGGGCTCTATCTCCTACAATGAGCAGTTCTTC; CDR3: CASSPGALGSISYNEQFF; size: .; J: TRBJ2-1; V: TRBV5-4; D: .
DNA: TGTGCCACCAGCAGAGATTGGGATACCGGGGAGCTGTTTTTT; CDR3: CATSRDWDTGELFF; size: .; J: TRBJ2-2; V: TRBV15; D: .
DNA: TGTGCCAGCAGCCAAGACCTCAGGGGTAAGCCCCAGCATTTT; CDR3: CASSQDLRGKPQHF; size: .; J: TRBJ1-5; V: TRBV3-1/TRBV3-2; D: .
DNA: TGTGCCAGCAGCCATGGGTGGGGCCAGACTCAGGGGGAGACCCAGTACTTC; CDR3: CASSHGWGQTQGETQYF; size: .; J: TRBJ2-5; V: TRBV7-2; D: .
DNA: TGTGCCAGCAGCCTAACCGGGACAGTCGAGACCCAGTACTTC; CDR3: CASSLTGTVETQYF; size: .; J: TRBJ2-5; V: TRBV3-1/TRBV3-2; D: TRBD1
DNA: TGTGCCAGTAGTAGAGCGAGCGGGGGTACAGATACGCAGTATTTT; CDR3: CASSRASGGTDTQYF; size: .; J: TRBJ2-3; V: TRBV19; D: TRBD2
DNA: TGTGCCACCTCCCCCGGGGGGTCCTCCTACGAGCAGTACTTC; CDR3: CATSPGGSSYEQYF; size: .; J: TRBJ2-7; V: TRBV24-1; D: TRBD2
DNA: TGTGCCAGCACTTCGATTAATCACCGAGGCTACACCTTC; CDR3: CASTSINHRGYTF; size: .; J: TRBJ1-2; V: TRBV12-3/TRBV12-4; D: .
DNA: TGTGCCAGCAGTTACGGGGCAGAGCAGTATTTT; CDR3: CASSYGAEQYF; size: .; J: TRBJ2-3; V: TRBV6-5; D: .
DNA: TGCGCCAGCAGCCAAGATCCTAGCGGAACCTACGAGCAGTACTTC; CDR3: CASSQDPSGTYEQYF; size: few; J: TRBJ2-7; V: TRBV4-3; D: TRBD2
DNA: TGCAGTGCTAGTCCTCCCTTGGATTTCGAAAAACTGTTTTTT; CDR3: CSASPPLDFEKLFF; size: .; J: TRBJ1-4; V: TRBV20-1; D: .
DNA: TGTGCCAGCAGCCGGGTCTCCGGTGACGGGGAGCTGTTTTTT; CDR3: CASSRVSGDGELFF; size: .; J: TRBJ2-2; V: TRBV5-5; D: .
DNA: TGTGCCAGCAGTCCCGGGACAGGGTCCGATCAGCCCCAGCATTTT; CDR3: CASSPGTGSDQPQHF; size: .; J: TRBJ1-5; V: TRBV27; D: TRBD1
DNA: TGCGCCAGCAGCTTGAGTCAGGACTTTACAGATACGCAGTATTTT; CDR3: CASSLSQDFTDTQYF; size: .; J: TRBJ2-3; V: TRBV5-1; D: .
DNA: TGTGCCACCAGTTCTGGCAGTCAGCCCCAGCATTTT; CDR3: CATSSGSQPQHF; size: .; J: TRBJ1-5; V: TRBV24-1; D: .
DNA: TGTGCCAGCAGCCACGACGCGTACAACTACGATGAAAAACTGTTTTTT; CDR3: CASSHDAYNYDEKLFF; size: .; J: TRBJ1-4; V: TRBV3-1/TRBV3-2; D: .
DNA: TGTGCCAGCAGCCATCATAGCGATTCCTACGAGCAGTACTTC; CDR3: CASSHHSDSYEQYF; size: .; J: TRBJ2-7; V: TRBV11-2; D: .
DNA: TGTGCCAGCAGCTCCGTCCCGGGACTAGCGGGGGGAGGCAATGAGCAGTTCTTC; CDR3: CASSSVPGLAGGGNEQFF; size: .; J: TRBJ2-1; V: TRBV7-3; D: TRBD2
DNA: TGTGCCAGCAGCCAATGGGGACAGGGGAACACTGAAGCTTTCTTT; CDR3: CASSQWGQGNTEAFF; size: .; J: TRBJ1-1; V: TRBV3-1/TRBV3-2; D: TRBD1